The clone carrying this T cell receptor beta chain was found once. Source study methods: Counts of nucleated cells, estimated from reference gene primer amplification, were obtained. Method: immunoSEQ multiplex PCR; TCRdb's copy keeps in-frame clones and lacks some. V and J calls and clone size follow that table, whereas D and trimming were derived from the DNA. The repertoire has about 230,000 clones, about 84% of them found once; the top ten carry approximately 7.2%. This sample is part of a study of blood T cell repertoires in COVID-19. Study information: The study drew acute and convalescent COVID-19 samples from the United States, Italy and Spain. In each case, the material was cDNA or gDNA derived from T cells, B-cell-depleted T cells, or PBMCs.

The CDR3 has 12 amino acids. Germline V gene sequence: CDR1 SGHRS, CDR2 YFSETQ. The V gene lost 4 bases and the J gene lost 8 bases, with 12 bases spanning the gap. The chain is built from TRBV5-1 and TRBJ1-1; maybe TRBD1 (6 bases). What was sequenced was peripheral blood. This clonotype originated in an elderly woman with acute or convalescent COVID-19. The CDR3, as DNA: TGCGCCAGCAGCGACGAGACAGGAGAAGCTTTCTTT. This encodes CASSDETGEAFF. The whole variable domain, filled in from reference TRBV5-1 and TRBJ1-1, reads KAGVTQTPRYLIKTRGQQVTLSCSPISGHRSVSWYQQTPGQGLQFLFEYFSETQRNKGNFPGRFSGRQFSNSRSEMNVSTLELGDSALYLCASSDETGEAFFGQGTRLTVV.